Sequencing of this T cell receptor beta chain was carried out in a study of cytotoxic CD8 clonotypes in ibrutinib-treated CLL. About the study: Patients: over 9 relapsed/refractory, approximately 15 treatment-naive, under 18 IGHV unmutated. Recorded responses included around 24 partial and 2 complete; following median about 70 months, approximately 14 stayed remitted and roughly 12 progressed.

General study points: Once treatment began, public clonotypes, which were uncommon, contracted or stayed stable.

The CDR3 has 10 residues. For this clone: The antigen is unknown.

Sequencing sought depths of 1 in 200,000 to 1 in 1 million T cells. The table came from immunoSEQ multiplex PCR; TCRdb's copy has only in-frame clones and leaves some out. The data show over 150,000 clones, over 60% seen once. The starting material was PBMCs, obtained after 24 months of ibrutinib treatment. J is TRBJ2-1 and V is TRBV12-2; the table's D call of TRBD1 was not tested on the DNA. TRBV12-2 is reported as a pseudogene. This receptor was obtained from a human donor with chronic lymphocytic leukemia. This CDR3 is CASPDNEQFF. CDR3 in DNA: TGTGCAAGCCCAGACAATGAGCAGTTCTTC.